Sequencing of this T cell receptor beta chain was carried out in a study of molecular identifiers for immune sequencing clone quantification. Study outcomes and limitations: Clones that exceeded 20 RNA copies held over 99% of effector molecules, yet under 1% in naive cells.

V lost 9 bases, J lost 0 bases, and 2 bases stayed unmatched. This CDR3 comprises 13 residues. From germline, CDR1 is LNHDA and CDR2 SQIVND (reference sequence). TCRdb used MiXCR to reprocess the PCR reads, holding one entry per CDR3 protein. The table lists approximately 550,000 distinct CDR3 sequences, over 20% of them singletons. This clonotype was counted ten times or more. Its specificity is not known. The chain joins TRBV19 to TRBJ2-3, with 8 bases matching TRBD1. The sample was naive CD8+ T cells from blood, with Jurkat cell RNA spiked in. The subset is: FACS-sorted CD8+CD4-CCR7+CD45RA+ naive T cells. The receptor was derived from a human donor in good health. Some libraries in this study had Jurkat cell RNA spiked in. CDR3 bases: TGTGCCAGCAGGACAGGGAGCACAGATACGCAGTATTTT. It translates to CASRTGSTDTQYF.